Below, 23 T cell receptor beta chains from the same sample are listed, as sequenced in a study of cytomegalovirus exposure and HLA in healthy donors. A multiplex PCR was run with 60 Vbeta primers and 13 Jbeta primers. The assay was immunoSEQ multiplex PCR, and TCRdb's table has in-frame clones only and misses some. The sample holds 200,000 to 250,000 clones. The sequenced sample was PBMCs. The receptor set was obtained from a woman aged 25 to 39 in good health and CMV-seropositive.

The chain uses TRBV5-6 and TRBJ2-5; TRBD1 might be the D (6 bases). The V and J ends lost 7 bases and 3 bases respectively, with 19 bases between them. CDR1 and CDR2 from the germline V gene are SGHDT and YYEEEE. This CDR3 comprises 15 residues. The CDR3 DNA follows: TGTGCCAGCGGCCCAGTAGGACAGTGGGAAGAGACCCAGTACTTC. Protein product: CASGPVGQWEETQYF.

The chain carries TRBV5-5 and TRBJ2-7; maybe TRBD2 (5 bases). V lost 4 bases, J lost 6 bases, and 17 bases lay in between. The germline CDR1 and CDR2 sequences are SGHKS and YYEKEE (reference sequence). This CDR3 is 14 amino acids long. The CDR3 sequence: CASSVGSIEGEQYF. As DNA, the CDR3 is TGTGCCAGCAGCGTCGGATCGATCGAGGGCGAGCAGTACTTC.

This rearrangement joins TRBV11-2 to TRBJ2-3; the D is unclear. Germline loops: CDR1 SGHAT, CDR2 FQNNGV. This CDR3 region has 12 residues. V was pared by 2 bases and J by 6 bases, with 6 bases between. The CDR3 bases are TGTGCCAGCAGCTTATCGTCCGATACGCAGTATTTT. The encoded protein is CASSLSSDTQYF.

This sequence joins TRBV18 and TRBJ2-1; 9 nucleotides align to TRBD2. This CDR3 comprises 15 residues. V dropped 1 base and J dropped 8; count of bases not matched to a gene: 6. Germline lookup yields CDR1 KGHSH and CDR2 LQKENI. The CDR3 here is CASSPRSGSRDEQFF. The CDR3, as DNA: TGTGCCAGCTCACCACGTAGCGGGAGTCGGGATGAGCAGTTCTTC.

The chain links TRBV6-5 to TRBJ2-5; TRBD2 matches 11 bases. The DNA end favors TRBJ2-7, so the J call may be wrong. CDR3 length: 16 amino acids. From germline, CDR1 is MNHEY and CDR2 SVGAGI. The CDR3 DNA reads TGTGCCAGCAGTTATTCCGAACTAGCGGGAGAGAGCGAGCAGTACTTC. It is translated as CASSYSELAGESEQYF.

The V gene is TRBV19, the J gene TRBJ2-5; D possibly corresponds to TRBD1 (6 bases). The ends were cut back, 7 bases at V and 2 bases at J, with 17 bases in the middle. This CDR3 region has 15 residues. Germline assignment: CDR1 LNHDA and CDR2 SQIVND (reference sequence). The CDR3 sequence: CASNQPGQKQETQYF. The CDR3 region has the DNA TGTGCCAGTAACCAACCGGGACAAAAACAAGAGACCCAGTACTTC.

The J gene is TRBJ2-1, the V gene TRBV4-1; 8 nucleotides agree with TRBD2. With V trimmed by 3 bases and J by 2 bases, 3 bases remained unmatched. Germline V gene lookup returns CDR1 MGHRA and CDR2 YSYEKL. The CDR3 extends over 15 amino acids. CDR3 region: CASSHSGDPYNEQFF. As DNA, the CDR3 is TGCGCCAGCAGCCATAGCGGGGACCCCTACAATGAGCAGTTCTTC.

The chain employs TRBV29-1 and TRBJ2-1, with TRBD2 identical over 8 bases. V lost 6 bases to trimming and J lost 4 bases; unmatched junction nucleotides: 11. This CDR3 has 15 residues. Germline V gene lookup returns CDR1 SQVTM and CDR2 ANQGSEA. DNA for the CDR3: TGCAGCGTCGCTTTCGGGACTAGAACTTACAATGAGCAGTTCTTC. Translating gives CSVAFGTRTYNEQFF.

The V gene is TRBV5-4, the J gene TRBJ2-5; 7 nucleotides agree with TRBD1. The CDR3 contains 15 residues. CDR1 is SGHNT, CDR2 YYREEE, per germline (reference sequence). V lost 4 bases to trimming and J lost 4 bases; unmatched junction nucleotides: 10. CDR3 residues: CASSPPTGRRETQYF. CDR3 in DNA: TGTGCCAGCAGCCCGCCGACAGGGCGGAGAGAGACCCAGTACTTC.

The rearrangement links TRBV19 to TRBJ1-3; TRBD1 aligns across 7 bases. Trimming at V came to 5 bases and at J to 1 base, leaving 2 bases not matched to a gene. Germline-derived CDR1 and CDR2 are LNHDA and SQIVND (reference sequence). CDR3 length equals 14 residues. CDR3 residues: CASSLTGSGNTIYF. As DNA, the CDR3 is TGTGCCAGTAGTCTGACAGGGTCTGGAAACACCATATATTTT.

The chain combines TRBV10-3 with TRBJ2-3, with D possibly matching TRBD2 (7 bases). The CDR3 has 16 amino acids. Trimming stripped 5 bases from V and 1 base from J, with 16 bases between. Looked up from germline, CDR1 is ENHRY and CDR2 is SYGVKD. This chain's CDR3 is CAISPGAGAGTDTQYF. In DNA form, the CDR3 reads TGTGCCATCAGTCCGGGGGCGGGAGCGGGCACAGATACGCAGTATTTT.

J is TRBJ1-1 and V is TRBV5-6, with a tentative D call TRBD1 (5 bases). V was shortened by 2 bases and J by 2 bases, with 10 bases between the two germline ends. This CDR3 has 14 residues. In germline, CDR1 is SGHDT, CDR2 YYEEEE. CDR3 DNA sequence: TGTGCCAGCAGCTTCCCGGGGGAAAACACTGAAGCTTTCTTT. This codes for CASSFPGENTEAFF.

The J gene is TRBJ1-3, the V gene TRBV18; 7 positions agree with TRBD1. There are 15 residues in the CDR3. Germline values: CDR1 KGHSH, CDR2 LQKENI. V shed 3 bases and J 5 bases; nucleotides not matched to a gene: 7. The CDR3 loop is CASSPGQRTRNTIYF. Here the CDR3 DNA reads TGTGCCAGCTCACCGGGACAGAGAACCAGAAACACCATATATTTT.

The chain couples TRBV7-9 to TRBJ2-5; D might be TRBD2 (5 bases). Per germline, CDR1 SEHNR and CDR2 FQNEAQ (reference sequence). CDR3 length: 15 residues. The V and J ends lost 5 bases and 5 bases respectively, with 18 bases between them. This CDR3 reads CASSPSPGVGETQYF. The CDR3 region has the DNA TGTGCCAGCAGCCCCTCACCCGGGGTTGGGGAGACCCAGTACTTC.

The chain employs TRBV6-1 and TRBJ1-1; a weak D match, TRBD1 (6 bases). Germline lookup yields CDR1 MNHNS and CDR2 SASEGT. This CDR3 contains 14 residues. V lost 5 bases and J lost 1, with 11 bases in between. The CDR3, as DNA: TGTGCCAGCAGTCCCACAGGGAAGAACACTGAAGCTTTCTTT. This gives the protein CASSPTGKNTEAFF.

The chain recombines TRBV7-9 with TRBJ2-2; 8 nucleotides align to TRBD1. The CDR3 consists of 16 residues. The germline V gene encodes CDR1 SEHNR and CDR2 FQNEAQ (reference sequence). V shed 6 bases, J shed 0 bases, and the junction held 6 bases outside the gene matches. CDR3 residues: CASRPGQGPNTGELFF. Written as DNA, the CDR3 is TGTGCCAGCAGACCCGGACAGGGACCGAACACCGGGGAGCTGTTTTTT.

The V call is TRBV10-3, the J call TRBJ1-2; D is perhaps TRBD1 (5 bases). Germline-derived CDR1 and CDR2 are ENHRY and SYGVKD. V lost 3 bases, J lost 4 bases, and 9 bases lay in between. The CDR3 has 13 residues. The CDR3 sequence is CAISEGDSYGYTF. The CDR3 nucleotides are TGTGCCATCAGTGAAGGAGACAGCTATGGCTACACCTTC.

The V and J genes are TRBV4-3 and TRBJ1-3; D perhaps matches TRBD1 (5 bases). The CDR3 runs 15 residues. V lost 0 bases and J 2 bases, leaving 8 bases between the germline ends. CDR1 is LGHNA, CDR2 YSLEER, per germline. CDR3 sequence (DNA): TGCGCCAGCAGCCAAGAGGGGGGGACTGGAAACACCATATATTTT. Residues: CASSQEGGTGNTIYF.

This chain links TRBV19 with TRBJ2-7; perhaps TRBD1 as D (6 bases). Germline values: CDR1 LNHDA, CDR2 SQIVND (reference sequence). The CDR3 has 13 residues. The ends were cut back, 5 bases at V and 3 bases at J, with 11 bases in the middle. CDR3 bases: TGTGCCAGTAGTGAGGGACAAGGCTACGAGCAGTACTTC. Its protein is CASSEGQGYEQYF. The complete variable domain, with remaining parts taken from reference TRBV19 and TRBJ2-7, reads DGGITQSPKYLFRKEGQNVTLSCEQNLNHDAMYWYRQDPGQGLRLIYYSQIVNDFQKGDIAEGYSVSREKKESFPLTVTSAQKNPTAFYLCASSEGQGYEQYFGPGTRLTVT.

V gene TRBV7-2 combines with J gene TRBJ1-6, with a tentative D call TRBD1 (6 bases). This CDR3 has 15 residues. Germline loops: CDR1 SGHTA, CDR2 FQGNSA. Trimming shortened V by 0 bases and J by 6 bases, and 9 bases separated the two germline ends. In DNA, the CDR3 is TGTGCCAGCAGCTTAGCTCCAGGGGCTAATTCACCCCTCCACTTT. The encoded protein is CASSLAPGANSPLHF.

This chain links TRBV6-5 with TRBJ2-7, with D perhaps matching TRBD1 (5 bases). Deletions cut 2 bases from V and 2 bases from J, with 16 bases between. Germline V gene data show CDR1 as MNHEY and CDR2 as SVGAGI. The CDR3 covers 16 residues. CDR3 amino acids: CASSYIGHIQPYEQYF. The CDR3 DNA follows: TGTGCCAGCAGTTACATCGGACATATACAACCCTACGAGCAGTACTTC.

The CDR3 region is CASSLGDRGLDYGYTF. In DNA, the CDR3 is TGCGCCAGCAGCTTGGGGGACAGGGGGCTTGACTATGGCTACACCTTC. This chain joins TRBV5-1 and TRBJ1-2; TRBD1 agrees at 12 bases. The CDR3 covers 16 residues. Trimming removed 0 bases from V and 3 bases from J; junction bases left unmatched: 3. The germline CDR1 and CDR2 sequences are SGHRS and YFSETQ.

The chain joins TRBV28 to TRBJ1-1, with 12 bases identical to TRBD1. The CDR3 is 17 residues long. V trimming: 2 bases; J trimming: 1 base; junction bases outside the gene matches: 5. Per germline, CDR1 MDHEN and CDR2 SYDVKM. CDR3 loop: CASSLRDRGRGNTEAFF. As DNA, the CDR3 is TGTGCCAGCAGTTTAAGGGACAGGGGGCGTGGGAACACTGAAGCTTTCTTT.